The 4 T cell receptor beta chains below all came from one sample that was sequenced in a study of T cells in Graves' hyperthyroidism and ophthalmopathy. RNA transcripts yielded amplified TCR beta CDR3 regions. The primer set for the first-round RT-PCR of the TCR CDR3 was HTBI. A single record per CDR3 protein comes from TCRdb applying MiXCR to the multiplex PCR reads. The repertoire holds around 800,000 distinct CDR3 sequences, with approximately 40% as singletons. The specimen was blood. The receptors here all came from a man aged 18 to 30 with Graves' hyperthyroidism.

The chain employs TRBV7-2 and TRBJ2-2; D not certain. Germline values: CDR1 SGHTA, CDR2 FQGNSA. Trimming removed 1 base at V and 5 bases at J, with 23 bases between. This CDR3 region has 19 residues. CDR3 amino acids: CASSLEFSRPRRMTGELFF. The CDR3 nucleotides read TGTGCCAGCAGCTTAGAATTTTCCCGACCCCGGAGAATGACCGGGGAGCTGTTTTTT. Complete variable domain (other parts from reference TRBV7-2 and TRBJ2-2): GAGVSQSPSNKVTEKGKDVELRCDPISGHTALYWYRQSLGQGLEFLIYFQGNSAPDKSGLPSDRFSAERTGGSVSTLTIQRTQQEDSAVYLCASSLEFSRPRRMTGELFFGEGSRLTVL.

This clonotype has more than one count but fewer than ten. The rearrangement links TRBV2 to TRBJ2-2; D not certain. V was cut by 8 bases and J by 6 bases, with 16 bases left in between. The CDR3 length is 14 residues. Germline values: CDR1 SNHLY, CDR2 FYNNEI. The CDR3 protein is CASRAAPSSGELFF. CDR3 DNA: TGTGCCAGCCGGGCGGCCCCTTCCTCCGGGGAGCTGTTTTTT.

At least ten counts were recorded for this clonotype. The chain couples TRBV19 to TRBJ2-7, with no clear D. Germline V gene sequence: CDR1 LNHDA, CDR2 SQIVND (reference sequence). The CDR3 contains 13 residues. Trimming took 6 bases from V and 0 from J, leaving 9 bases between them. CDR3 nucleotides: TGTGCCAGTAGCCCGTCTAGCTCCTACGAGCAGTACTTC. Translated: CASSPSSSYEQYF.

This clonotype occurred many times. V usage is TRBV7-6 and J usage is TRBJ1-2; D is unclear. CDR3 length: 14 amino acids. The V and J ends lost 2 bases and 0 bases respectively, with 7 bases between them. The germline gives CDR1 SGHVS, CDR2 FNYEAQ. CDR3 residues: CASSLFPANYGYTF. DNA of the CDR3: TGTGCCAGCAGCTTATTTCCCGCTAACTATGGCTACACCTTC. Variable domain in full (rest from reference TRBV7-6 and TRBJ1-2): GAGVSQSPRYKVTKRGQDVALRCDPISGHVSLYWYRQALGQGPEFLTYFNYEAQQDKSGLPNDRFSAERPEGSISTLTIQRTEQRDSAMYRCASSLFPANYGYTFGSGTRLTVV.